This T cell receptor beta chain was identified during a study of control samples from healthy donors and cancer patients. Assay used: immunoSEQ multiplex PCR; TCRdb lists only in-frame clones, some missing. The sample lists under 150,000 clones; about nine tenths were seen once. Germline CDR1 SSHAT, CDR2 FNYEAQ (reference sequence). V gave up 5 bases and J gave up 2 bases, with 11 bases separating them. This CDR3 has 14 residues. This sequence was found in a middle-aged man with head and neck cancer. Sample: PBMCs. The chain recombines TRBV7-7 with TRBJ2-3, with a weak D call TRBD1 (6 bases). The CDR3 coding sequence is TGTGCCAGCAGCCCGTGGACAGCCACAGATACGCAGTATTTT. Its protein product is CASSPWTATDTQYF.